These T cell receptor beta chains were read from a single sample in a study of T-cell memory formation after mild COVID-19. MiXCR was run by TCRdb on the 5' RACE reads, yielding one entry per CDR3 protein. The sample yields approximately 48,000 distinct CDR3 sequences, about 7% seen once. Input material: PBMCs or a T cell subset sorted from them (not recorded which). The receptor source for this set is a man younger than 35 who had mild COVID-19 (a few samples of this study predate the infection). Cell type and time point are not known. Both conserved end residues are part of each CDR3. The order of the fields is J gene, D gene, V gene, clone size, CDR3 DNA, CDR3 protein. D genes are given only for firm matches. Clone size appears in some rows only: once, few, many, or a class for an expanded clone.

J: TRBJ2-1; D: TRBD2; V: TRBV7-2; size: many; DNA: TGTGCCAGCAGAGTACTAGCGGGGTTAGGGGATGAGCAGTTCTTC; CDR3: CASRVLAGLGDEQFF
J: TRBJ1-2; D: -; V: TRBV6-1; size: -; DNA: TGTGCCAGCAGTGAAAACTCTGTCTACACCTTC; CDR3: CASSENSVYTF
J: TRBJ1-1; D: -; V: TRBV3-1; size: few; DNA: TGTGCCAGCAGCCAAGGTTTGGAGCGAATGAACACTGAAGCTTTCTTT; CDR3: CASSQGLERMNTEAFF
J: TRBJ2-4; D: -; V: TRBV3-1; size: -; DNA: TGTGCCAGCAGCCAAGCTAGCAGCCGGGGGCACATTCAGTACTTC; CDR3: CASSQASSRGHIQYF
J: TRBJ2-7; D: -; V: TRBV6-2/TRBV6-3; size: many; DNA: TGTGCCAGCGGAGAAGGAGACTACGAGCAGTACTTC; CDR3: CASGEGDYEQYF
J: TRBJ1-1; D: -; V: TRBV7-2; size: -; DNA: TGTGCCAGCAGCTTACAGGGGATGAACACTGAAGCTTTCTTT; CDR3: CASSLQGMNTEAFF
J: TRBJ2-7; D: -; V: TRBV20-1; size: many; DNA: TGCAGTGCTAGAGATCTTGGGACGATAACCTACGAGCAGTACTTC; CDR3: CSARDLGTITYEQYF
J: TRBJ2-7; D: -; V: TRBV7-2; size: few; DNA: TGTGCCAGCAGCCAGGGACGGACTTCCTACGAGCAGTACTTC; CDR3: CASSQGRTSYEQYF
J: TRBJ2-5; D: TRBD1; V: TRBV5-1; size: -; DNA: TGCGCCAGCAGCTTCCCCATGACAGGGGAAGAGACCCAGTACTTC; CDR3: CASSFPMTGEETQYF
J: TRBJ1-1; D: -; V: TRBV5-1; size: many; DNA: TGCGCCAGCAGCTCGGTGGGGGCGCCCGGTACTGAAGCTTTCTTT; CDR3: CASSSVGAPGTEAFF
J: TRBJ2-3; D: TRBD1; V: TRBV7-2; size: few; DNA: TGTGCCAGCAGCTTAGGAGGGGGCTTAGATACGCAGTATTTT; CDR3: CASSLGGGLDTQYF
J: TRBJ2-1; D: -; V: TRBV7-2; size: few; DNA: TGTGCCAGCAGCTTAGTAAGGGGGGATGAGCAGTTCTTC; CDR3: CASSLVRGDEQFF
J: TRBJ2-1; D: TRBD2; V: TRBV5-1; size: many; DNA: TGCGCCAGCAGCTTGGATATAGCGGGGGGGGATGAGCAGTTCTTC; CDR3: CASSLDIAGGDEQFF
J: TRBJ1-1; D: TRBD1; V: TRBV7-2; size: -; DNA: TGTGCCAGCAGCAAGGACAGGGGCAATACTGAAGCTTTCTTT; CDR3: CASSKDRGNTEAFF
J: TRBJ1-2; D: -; V: TRBV20-1; size: few; DNA: TGCAGTGCGAGGAGAGACAGCCGGCGATCTGGCTACACCTTC; CDR3: CSARRDSRRSGYTF
J: TRBJ2-3; D: -; V: TRBV7-2; size: -; DNA: TGTGCCAGCAGCCTCCGTCCAGGCACAGATACGCAGTATTTT; CDR3: CASSLRPGTDTQYF
J: TRBJ2-5; D: -; V: TRBV5-1; size: -; DNA: TGCGCCAGCAGCCCGGGGGCAGGGGCTTGGGAGACCCAGTACTTC; CDR3: CASSPGAGAWETQYF
J: TRBJ2-1; D: -; V: TRBV7-7; size: -; DNA: TGTGCTAGCAGCGACAATGAGCAGTTCTTC; CDR3: CASSDNEQFF
J: TRBJ1-1; D: -; V: TRBV7-8; size: many; DNA: TGTGCCAGCAGCTTACGCCGGATCACTGAAGCTTTCTTT; CDR3: CASSLRRITEAFF
J: TRBJ2-7; D: -; V: TRBV11-2; size: many; DNA: TGTGCCAGCAGCCGGAGACAGGCCCTCTACGAGCAGTACTTC; CDR3: CASSRRQALYEQYF
J: TRBJ2-3; D: -; V: TRBV29-1; size: -; DNA: TGCAGCGTGGCGGATACGCAGTATTTT; CDR3: CSVADTQYF
J: TRBJ2-7; D: TRBD1; V: TRBV6-5; size: -; DNA: TGTGCCAGCAGATTGGACAGGACCTACGAGCAGTACTTC; CDR3: CASRLDRTYEQYF
J: TRBJ1-5; D: TRBD1; V: TRBV20-1; size: many; DNA: TGCAGTGCTAGATCTCGGACAGGGAATCAGCCCCAGCATTTT; CDR3: CSARSRTGNQPQHF
J: TRBJ2-3; D: TRBD2; V: TRBV6-2/TRBV6-3; size: few; DNA: TGTGCCAGCAGTTACCCGTCGGGACTAGCGGGCCCCACAGATACGCAGTATTTT; CDR3: CASSYPSGLAGPTDTQYF
J: TRBJ2-3; D: TRBD2; V: TRBV7-2; size: few; DNA: TGTGCCAGCATCCCACAGGGACTAGCGGGGTATACGCAGTATTTT; CDR3: CASIPQGLAGYTQYF
J: TRBJ1-1; D: -; V: TRBV5-1; size: few; DNA: TGCGCCAGCACACGGACGGATAACACTGAAGCTTTCTTT; CDR3: CASTRTDNTEAFF
J: TRBJ2-2; D: -; V: TRBV5-1; size: -; DNA: TGCGCCAGCAGCTTGGCCGCGAGAGCCGGGGAGCTGTTTTTT; CDR3: CASSLAARAGELFF
J: TRBJ2-1; D: -; V: TRBV7-3; size: -; DNA: TGTGCCAGCAGCTTACTGGGGGCAGTCGATGAGCAGTTCTTC; CDR3: CASSLLGAVDEQFF
J: TRBJ2-1; D: TRBD2; V: TRBV20-1; size: -; DNA: TGCAGTGCGAGTGGGACTAGCGGGGGGATTGAGCAGTTCTTC; CDR3: CSASGTSGGIEQFF
J: TRBJ2-3; D: TRBD2; V: TRBV7-2; size: -; DNA: TGTGCCAGCAGCTTAGTAGCGGGGAGGACAGATACGCAGTATTTT; CDR3: CASSLVAGRTDTQYF
J: TRBJ1-1; D: -; V: TRBV20-1; size: many; DNA: TGCAGTGCCCTGAGCTATTCCCTTTCCACTGAAGCTTTCTTT; CDR3: CSALSYSLSTEAFF